The clone carrying this T cell receptor (beta chain) was picked up many times. What it recognizes is unknown. The data stem from a study of response to subunit inactivated influenza vaccine. Study-wide findings and caveats: It was the authors' suggestion that each seasonal influenza vaccination recruits few new T cells.

TCRdb itself ran the RT-PCR reads through MiXCR, one entry per CDR3 protein. The table lists 490,000 or so distinct CDR3 sequences, approximately 7.1% of them singletons. CDR3 length equals 15 residues. CDR1 SGHRS and CDR2 YFSETQ come from the germline V gene. The ends were cut back, 0 bases at V and 3 bases at J, with 12 bases in the middle. The starting material was PBMCs from blood, obtained roughly 24 months after vaccination. This chain joins TRBV5-1 and TRBJ1-1; D might be TRBD1 (5 bases). This receptor was taken from a man between 50 and 75 years old who received an inactivated influenza vaccine. CDR3 sequence reads: CASSLDPGQDTEAFF. The CDR3 DNA reads TGCGCCAGCAGCTTGGATCCAGGGCAGGACACTGAAGCTTTCTTT.